Given below is one T cell receptor (beta chain) in context. The sample belongs to a study of sequential checkpoint blockade in melanoma. Study as a whole: Both treatment sequences were followed by maintenance nivolumab.

Some clones are missing from TCRdb's copy, which holds only in-frame ones; the method was immunoSEQ multiplex PCR. This table holds 13,000 to 15,000 clones, around two thirds found once. Trimming took off 3 bases at V and 4 bases at J, with 20 bases between the two ends. Germline V gives CDR1 MDHEN, CDR2 SYDVKM. This CDR3 spans 17 amino acids. The treatment was: randomized to nivolumab then ipilimumab (arm A) or the reverse (arm B). From thawed PBMCs, live CD3+CD8+ cells negative for CD19 and CD56 were sorted. The sequencing here drew on CD8+ T cells sorted from blood (inferred from file names), taken from a patient given nivolumab and ipilimumab in sequence. This receptor was obtained from a human donor with melanoma. The V call is TRBV28, the J call TRBJ2-3; D gene unclear. CDR3 sequence reads: CASSFTAGPVSPDTQYF. The CDR3 DNA reads TGTGCCAGCAGTTTCACGGCAGGCCCTGTTTCCCCAGATACGCAGTATTTT.